The TCR beta chain under discussion was sequenced for a study of a mutant IDH1 vaccine in newly diagnosed glioma. About the research overall: Males made up approximately 62% and females approximately 40% of treated patients, whose mean age was about 41 years.

This CDR3 contains 17 residues. The V end was cut by 5 bases, the J end by 4 bases, with 23 bases between. Germline CDR1 reads SEHNR; CDR2 reads FQNEAQ (reference sequence). Assay used: immunoSEQ multiplex PCR; TCRdb lists only in-frame clones, some missing. This sample has tens of thousands of clones; 82% occur once, and the top ten carry about 7%. This clone has just a few counts. The antigen is not known. As for time point: week 35, safety follow-up. Topical imiquimod was applied with each vaccine dose, which held 300 ug of mutant IDH1 20-mer peptide. The sample was PBMCs, taken from a glioma patient whose treatment included an IDH1 peptide vaccine. The rearrangement joins TRBV7-9 to TRBJ1-1; D might be TRBD1 (5 bases). The receptor was isolated from a woman aged 18-30 years with glioma. The CDR3 is CASSLRPTELGGTEAFF. As DNA, the CDR3 is TGTGCCAGCAGCCTTCGGCCTACAGAACTTGGGGGCACTGAAGCTTTCTTT.